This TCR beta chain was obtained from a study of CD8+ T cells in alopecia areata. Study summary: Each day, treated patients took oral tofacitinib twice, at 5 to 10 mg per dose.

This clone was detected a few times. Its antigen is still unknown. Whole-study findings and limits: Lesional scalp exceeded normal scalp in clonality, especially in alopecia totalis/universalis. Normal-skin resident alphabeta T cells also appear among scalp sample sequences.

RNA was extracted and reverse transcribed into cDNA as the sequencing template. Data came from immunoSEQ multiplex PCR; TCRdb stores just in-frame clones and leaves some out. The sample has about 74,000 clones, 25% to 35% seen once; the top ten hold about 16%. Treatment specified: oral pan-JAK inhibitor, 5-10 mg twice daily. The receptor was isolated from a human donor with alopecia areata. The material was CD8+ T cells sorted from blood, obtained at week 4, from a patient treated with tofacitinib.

The CDR3 sequence is CATSRVEGLGQFF. The CDR3 coding sequence is TGTGCCACCAGCAGAGTTGAGGGTCTGGGGCAGTTCTTC. The chain has TRBV15 and TRBJ2-1, with a weak D call TRBD2 (5 bases). Germline-derived CDR1 and CDR2 are LNHNV and YYDKDF (reference sequence). Trimming cost V 1 base and J 12 bases, with 13 bases left between them. The CDR3 contains 13 residues. Combining the CDR3 with reference TRBV15 and TRBJ2-1 gives the whole variable domain DAMVIQNPRYQVTQFGKPVTLSCSQTLNHNVMYWYQQKSSQAPKLLFHYYDKDFNNEADTPDNFQSRRPNTSFCFLDIRSPGLGDTAMYLCATSRVEGLGQFFGPGTRLTVL.